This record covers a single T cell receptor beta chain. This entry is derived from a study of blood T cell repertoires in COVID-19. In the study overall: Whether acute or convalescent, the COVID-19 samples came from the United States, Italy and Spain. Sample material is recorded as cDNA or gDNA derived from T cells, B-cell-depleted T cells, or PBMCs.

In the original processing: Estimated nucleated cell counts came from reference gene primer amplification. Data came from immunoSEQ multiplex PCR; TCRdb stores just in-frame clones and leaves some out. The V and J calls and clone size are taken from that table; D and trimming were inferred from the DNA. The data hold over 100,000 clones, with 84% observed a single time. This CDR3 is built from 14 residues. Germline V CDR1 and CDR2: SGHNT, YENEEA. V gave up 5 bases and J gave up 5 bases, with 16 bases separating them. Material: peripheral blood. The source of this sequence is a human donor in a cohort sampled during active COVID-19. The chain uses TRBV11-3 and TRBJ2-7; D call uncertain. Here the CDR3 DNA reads TGTGCCAGCAGCCCCAGGTTTTCCGCCCACGAGCAGTACTTC. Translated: CASSPRFSAHEQYF.